Below, 4 T cell receptor delta chains from the same sample are listed, as sequenced in a study of gamma-delta chains in newborns, infants, children. TCRdb called clones anew from the reads with CATT. The sample has about 5,400 delta-chain clones, approximately 17% seen once. The sample comprised blood. These receptors originate from a child who was a newborn, infant or young child, either healthy, febrile or measles-vaccinated (not recorded which).

About this clone: The same CDR3 can be traced to other DNA sequences in this sample. This chain joins TRDV3 and TRDJ1; 13 bases agree with TRDD3. V lost 1 base, J lost 1 base, and 12 bases stayed unmatched. Germline V gene sequence: CDR1 TVYSNPD, CDR2 GDNSRS (reference sequence). The CDR3 runs to 18 residues. The CDR3 DNA is TGTGCCTTTAAAGTCGGGACTGGGGGATACGCCGTCACCGATAAACTCATCTTT. Protein sequence: CAFKVGTGGYAVTDKLIF.

This clone was picked up a small number of times. A much larger clonotype is one base distant, so this may be a read error. The chain carries TRDV2 and TRDJ1; D assignment may be TRDD2 or TRDD3 (6 bases each). Per germline, CDR1 GEAIGNYY and CDR2 EKD. The CDR3 has 17 amino acids. CDR3 coding DNA: TGTGCCTGTGACACCGTCCTACGTCTGGGGAACACCGATAACCTCATCTTT. It codes for CACDTVLRLGNTDNLIF.

This clone has just a few counts. Compared with germline, one end of the junction differs, possibly owing to a read error. The same CDR3 also results from other DNA sequences found in this sample. The chain is built from TRDV2 and TRDJ1, with a possible D match to TRDD3 (6 bases). Germline CDR1 is GEAIGNYY and CDR2 is EKD. This CDR3 contains 18 residues. CDR3 bases: TGTGCCTGTGACACGGTGGGGGTAGGAGGGCACAACACCGATAAACTTATCTTT. It codes for CACDTVGVGGHNTDKLIF.

As to this clone: A single base separates this from a much larger clone, so it may be a read error. The chain has TRDV2 and TRDJ1; 13 positions match TRDD3. Here the J gene was assigned by germline matching of the DNA, as TCRdb has none. CDR1 is GEAIGNYY and CDR2 is EKD in the germline V gene. This CDR3 region has 22 residues. CDR3 amino acids: CACGTVTGGYEIYVHDGDKLIF. The DNA of the CDR3 is TGTGCCTGTGGCACCGTTACTGGGGGATACGAAATCTACGTACATGACGGCGATAAACTCATCTTT.